A selection of T cell receptor beta chains follows, all from one sample in a study of blood T cell repertoires in COVID-19. The table came from immunoSEQ multiplex PCR; TCRdb's copy has only in-frame clones and leaves some out. The sample has 100,000 to 150,000 clones; 75% to 85% are singletons. Sequences were obtained from peripheral blood. Receptors originate from a woman aged 50 to 60 with acute or convalescent COVID-19. Both conserved end residues are part of each CDR3. A D gene is named only where the DNA matches it firmly. Expanded clones get a size class; other rows say once, few or many, or leave the size out.

cdr3_length,v_call,d_call,j_call,clone_size,cdr3_aa,cdr3_nt
12,TRBV10-3,NA,TRBJ1-2,NA,CASSGGPYGYTF,TGTGCCAGCTCGGGGGGGCCCTATGGCTACACCTTC
12,TRBV7-9,NA,TRBJ2-5,NA,CASSPSGETQYF,TGTGCCAGCAGCCCCTCAGGCGAGACCCAGTACTTC
14,TRBV30,NA,TRBJ2-1,NA,CAWSVTKTASKQFF,TGTGCCTGGAGTGTAACGAAGACTGCTAGCAAGCAGTTCTTC
17,TRBV5-1,TRBD1,TRBJ2-5,once,CASSLAPGQGKQETQYF,TGCGCCAGCAGCTTGGCCCCTGGACAGGGGAAACAAGAGACCCAGTACTTC
17,TRBV4-1,NA,TRBJ2-2,NA,CASSQERWITGTGELFF,TGCGCCAGCAGCCAAGAGCGTTGGATCACGGGGACCGGGGAGCTGTTTTTT
15,TRBV5-1,NA,TRBJ1-2,NA,CASSLAGQKTYGYTF,TGCGCCAGCAGCTTGGCCGGACAGAAGACCTATGGCTACACCTTC
15,TRBV19,NA,TRBJ2-1,few,CASMRTSSSYNEQFF,TGTGCCAGTATGCGGACTTCGAGCTCCTACAATGAGCAGTTCTTC
17,TRBV29-1,TRBD2,TRBJ2-1,few,CSVHFSGSPLGGNEQFF,TGCAGCGTGCATTTTAGCGGGAGCCCCCTTGGCGGGAATGAGCAGTTCTTC
15,TRBV19,TRBD1,TRBJ2-7,once,CASSTKTGTGVEQYF,TGTGCCAGTAGTACCAAGACCGGGACAGGGGTCGAGCAGTACTTC
13,TRBV7-9,NA,TRBJ2-7,NA,CASSLEPNYEQYF,TGTGCCAGCAGCTTAGAACCTAACTACGAGCAGTACTTC
15,TRBV24-1,NA,TRBJ2-3,NA,CATSDSSPRLDTQYF,TGTGCCACCAGTGATTCTAGCCCCCGATTAGATACGCAGTATTTT
16,TRBV3-1/TRBV3-2,NA,TRBJ1-2,NA,CASSRPGIPSPYGYTF,TGTGCCAGCAGCCGTCCCGGGATCCCGAGCCCCTATGGCTACACCTTC
16,TRBV2,TRBD2,TRBJ2-5,NA,CASSPQGTSGRETQYF,TGTGCCAGCAGCCCCCAAGGGACTAGCGGCAGGGAGACCCAGTACTTC
15,TRBV6-5,NA,TRBJ1-4,NA,CASSSAGGVDEKLFF,TGTGCCAGCAGCTCCGCGGGAGGGGTAGACGAAAAACTGTTTTTT
16,TRBV9,NA,TRBJ2-5,few,CASSVTPGVQQETQYF,TGTGCCAGCAGCGTAACCCCGGGTGTGCAGCAAGAGACCCAGTACTTC
14,TRBV19,NA,TRBJ2-1,NA,CASRGDSGYNEQFF,TGTGCCAGTAGGGGGGATAGCGGCTACAATGAGCAGTTCTTC
16,TRBV5-4,TRBD2,TRBJ2-2,once,CASSPRTSGNTGELFF,TGTGCCAGCAGCCCACGGACTAGCGGGAACACCGGGGAGCTGTTTTTT
14,TRBV19,TRBD1,TRBJ1-1,few,CASSRTGVNTEAFF,TGTGCCAGTAGTAGGACAGGGGTGAACACTGAAGCTTTCTTT
14,TRBV11-2,TRBD1,TRBJ2-1,NA,CASSVKTGGNEQFF,TGTGCCAGCAGCGTCAAGACAGGGGGCAATGAGCAGTTCTTC
15,TRBV5-1,TRBD1,TRBJ1-1,NA,CASSLEGTANTEAFF,TGCGCCAGCAGCTTGGAAGGGACAGCGAACACTGAAGCTTTCTTT
15,TRBV10-1,TRBD2,TRBJ2-1,NA,CASSEKLAGLAEQFF,TGCGCCAGCAGTGAGAAGCTAGCGGGATTAGCTGAGCAGTTCTTC
15,TRBV10-1,NA,TRBJ2-5,NA,CASSADGAAQETQYF,TGCGCCAGCAGTGCGGACGGAGCGGCGCAAGAGACCCAGTACTTC
16,TRBV20-1,TRBD1,TRBJ1-5,NA,CSASLGQGTRNQPQHF,TGCAGTGCTAGTTTGGGACAGGGGACGAGAAATCAGCCCCAGCATTTT
13,TRBV6-1,NA,TRBJ2-7,NA,CASSEGGTYEQYF,TGTGCCAGCAGTGAAGGGGGGACATACGAGCAGTACTTC
13,TRBV3-1/TRBV3-2,NA,TRBJ1-2,NA,CASSQGRSGGYTF,TGTGCCAGCAGCCAAGGCAGGTCGGGAGGCTACACCTTC
14,TRBV18,NA,TRBJ1-2,NA,CASSPTQGVGGYTF,TGTGCCAGCTCACCAACACAGGGAGTCGGAGGCTACACCTTC
15,TRBV2,NA,TRBJ2-7,NA,CASSEAHGPTYEQYF,TGTGCCAGCAGTGAAGCGCACGGTCCAACCTACGAGCAGTACTTC
14,TRBV9,TRBD2,TRBJ2-1,once,CASSVVGLADEQFF,TGTGCCAGCAGCGTAGTAGGACTAGCGGATGAGCAGTTCTTC
14,TRBV9,NA,TRBJ2-1,NA,CASSVIGLGLEQFF,TGTGCCAGCAGCGTTATAGGTCTGGGGCTTGAGCAGTTCTTC
13,TRBV19,TRBD1,TRBJ2-2,NA,CASRTGDAGELFF,TGTGCCAGTAGGACAGGGGATGCCGGGGAGCTGTTTTTT
14,TRBV7-2,NA,TRBJ1-1,once,CASSLRRANTEAFF,TGTGCCAGCAGCTTAAGGCGGGCGAACACTGAAGCTTTCTTT
17,TRBV14,TRBD1,TRBJ1-1,few,CASSQRTGGRVNTEAFF,TGTGCCAGCAGCCAAAGGACAGGGGGAAGAGTGAACACTGAAGCTTTCTTT
15,TRBV11-2,TRBD2,TRBJ2-7,NA,CASSLGLAGGWEQYF,TGTGCCAGCAGCCTGGGGCTAGCGGGAGGTTGGGAGCAGTACTTC
17,TRBV5-1,TRBD1,TRBJ1-1,NA,CASSPSPTGPLGTEAFF,TGCGCCAGCAGCCCCTCCCCGACAGGGCCCCTGGGCACTGAAGCTTTCTTT
12,TRBV6-1,NA,TRBJ1-1,NA,CASRNRDTEAFF,TGTGCCAGCAGGAACAGGGACACTGAAGCTTTCTTT
15,TRBV18,NA,TRBJ2-2,NA,CASSPAGSSTGELFF,TGTGCCAGCTCACCAGCGGGGTCGAGCACCGGGGAGCTGTTTTTT
13,TRBV3-1/TRBV3-2,NA,TRBJ1-5,NA,CASSHLSNQPQHF,TGTGCCAGCAGCCATCTTAGCAATCAGCCCCAGCATTTT
15,TRBV6-5,NA,TRBJ1-6,NA,CASSYSWGRNSPLHF,TGTGCCAGCAGTTACTCGTGGGGCCGAAATTCACCCCTCCACTTT
15,TRBV7-9,NA,TRBJ2-1,NA,CASSLKLRQGNEQFF,TGTGCCAGCAGCTTGAAGCTCCGTCAGGGCAATGAGCAGTTCTTC
15,TRBV5-1,TRBD1,TRBJ1-1,few,CASSPFGQGGTEAFF,TGCGCCAGCAGCCCTTTTGGGCAGGGGGGTACTGAAGCTTTCTTT
15,TRBV5-1,NA,TRBJ1-6,NA,CASSLGQGSNSPLHF,TGCGCCAGCAGCTTAGGCCAGGGAAGTAATTCACCCCTCCACTTT
14,TRBV5-1,NA,TRBJ1-2,NA,CASSLGAGSYGYTF,TGCGCCAGCAGCTTGGGAGCAGGTTCCTATGGCTACACCTTC
14,TRBV5-8,TRBD1,TRBJ1-4,NA,CASSTQGVDEKLFF,TGTGCCAGCAGCACCCAGGGGGTAGATGAAAAACTGTTTTTT
18,TRBV19,NA,TRBJ2-7,once,CASSIGGRSLGLAYEQYF,TGTGCCAGTAGTATCGGGGGGCGGAGTCTCGGACTCGCCTACGAGCAGTACTTC
14,TRBV5-1,TRBD1,TRBJ1-2,NA,CASTRTGANYGYTF,TGCGCCAGCACCCGGACAGGGGCGAACTATGGCTACACCTTC
14,TRBV2,NA,TRBJ1-1,few,CASSQRGGNTEAFF,TGTGCCAGCAGTCAGCGGGGCGGGAACACTGAAGCTTTCTTT
14,TRBV28,TRBD1,TRBJ1-1,NA,CASNRGQMNTEAFF,TGTGCCAGCAATAGGGGGCAGATGAACACTGAAGCTTTCTTT
15,TRBV28,TRBD2,TRBJ2-7,NA,CASSFGSGSGGEQYF,TGTGCCAGCAGTTTCGGCAGCGGGAGTGGCGGGGAGCAGTACTTC
15,TRBV5-1,TRBD1,TRBJ2-7,NA,CASSLAGTDIYEQYF,TGCGCCAGCAGCTTGGCCGGGACAGATATCTACGAGCAGTACTTC
11,TRBV9,NA,TRBJ2-1,once,CASSVEHEQFF,TGTGCCAGCAGCGTAGAGCATGAGCAGTTCTTC
14,TRBV5-5,NA,TRBJ1-1,NA,CASSTGQPNTEAFF,TGTGCCAGCAGCACCGGACAGCCGAACACTGAAGCTTTCTTT
12,TRBV24-1,NA,TRBJ1-1,NA,CATSDFPGRAFF,TGTGCCACCAGTGATTTCCCAGGGCGGGCTTTCTTT
14,TRBV19,NA,TRBJ2-1,NA,CASTPGLYYNEQFF,TGTGCCTCGACCCCGGGACTTTACTACAATGAGCAGTTCTTC
15,TRBV6-5,TRBD1,TRBJ2-7,NA,CASSTKQGSSYEQYF,TGTGCCAGCAGTACAAAACAGGGGAGCTCCTACGAGCAGTACTTC
13,TRBV18,NA,TRBJ1-1,NA,CASSESQNTEAFF,TGTGCCAGCTCAGAATCACAGAACACTGAAGCTTTCTTT
15,TRBV3-1/TRBV3-2,TRBD1,TRBJ1-5,once,CASSLGQGAAQPQHF,TGTGCCAGCAGCCTCGGACAGGGGGCTGCTCAGCCCCAGCATTTT
14,TRBV5-1,NA,TRBJ1-1,NA,CASSLRAGDTEAFF,TGCGCCAGCAGCTTGCGGGCAGGGGACACTGAAGCTTTCTTT
13,TRBV5-6,TRBD1,TRBJ1-2,NA,CASSKGQWGGYTF,TGTGCCAGCAGCAAGGGACAGTGGGGTGGCTACACCTTC